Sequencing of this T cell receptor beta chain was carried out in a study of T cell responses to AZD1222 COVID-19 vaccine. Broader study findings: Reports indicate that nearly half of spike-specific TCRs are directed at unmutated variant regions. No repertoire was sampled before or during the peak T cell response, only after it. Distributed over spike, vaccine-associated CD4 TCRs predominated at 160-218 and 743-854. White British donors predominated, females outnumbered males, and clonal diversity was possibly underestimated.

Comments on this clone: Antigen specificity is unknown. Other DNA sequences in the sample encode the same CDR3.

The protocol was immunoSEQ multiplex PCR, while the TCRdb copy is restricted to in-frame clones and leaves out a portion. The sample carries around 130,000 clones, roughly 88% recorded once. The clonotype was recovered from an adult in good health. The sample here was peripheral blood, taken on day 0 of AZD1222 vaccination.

The CDR3 loop is CASSLTGGTEAFF. The DNA of the CDR3 is TGTGCCAGCAGCTTAACAGGGGGCACTGAAGCTTTCTTT. The chain couples TRBV7-9 to TRBJ1-1; 8 bases are a match to TRBD1. CDR1 and CDR2 from the germline V gene are SEHNR and FQNEAQ (reference sequence). The J segment lost 4 bases and the V segment lost 2 bases, leaving 0 bases of the junction unmatched. This CDR3 is 13 amino acids long.